These T cell receptor beta chains were read from a single sample in a study of human T cells and chemical hapten exposure. MiXCR, run by TCRdb on the RACE reads, gives a single entry per CDR3 protein. Of tens of thousands of distinct CDR3 sequences in the sample, approximately 12% were seen once. Here the sequenced sample was whole blood, taken in connection with sensitization to the hapten diphenylcyclopropenone (DPC). These receptors were collected from a woman in her sixties or seventies with alopecia areata. Some clones in this sample may be carry-over from other donors' samples. Each CDR3 is given with its conserved first and last residue. A D gene is named only where the DNA matches it firmly. Size is omitted from some rows. Given values are once, few, many or a class for expanded clones.

CSARVLGSQPQHF,TGCAGTGCTAGAGTGCTGGGTAGCCAGCCCCAGCATTTT,.,few,TRBV20-1,13,TRBJ1-5
CASSDGNMGTEAFF,TGCGCCAGCAGTGACGGGAATATGGGCACTGAAGCTTTCTTT,.,few,TRBV10-1,14,TRBJ1-1
CASSSYRSSSGNTIYF,TGTGCCAGCAGCTCTTACAGGTCCTCATCTGGAAACACCATATATTTT,.,.,TRBV11-2,16,TRBJ1-3
CASSFETYEQYF,TGTGCCAGCAGCTTCGAGACCTACGAGCAGTACTTC,.,many,TRBV7-9,12,TRBJ2-7
CASSLDARTEAFF,TGTGCCAGCAGCTTAGACGCGCGCACTGAAGCTTTCTTT,.,many,TRBV7-3,13,TRBJ1-1
CASSLSDF,TGTGCCAGCAGCTTATCCGACTTC,.,many,TRBV7-9,8,TRBJ2-4
CASSLEQGLRQPQHF,TGTGCCAGCAGCTTAGAACAGGGGTTAAGGCAGCCCCAGCATTTT,TRBD1,many,TRBV5-5,15,TRBJ1-5
CASSALGGTSNQPQHF,TGTGCCAGCAGTGCCCTAGGGGGGACAAGCAATCAGCCCCAGCATTTT,.,many,TRBV28,16,TRBJ1-5
CASSQAQRGGEGTDTQYF,TGTGCCAGCAGCCAAGCCCAGCGGGGGGGTGAGGGCACAGATACGCAGTATTTT,TRBD2,many,TRBV3-1,18,TRBJ2-3
CASSFSNRGSYEQYF,TGTGCCAGCAGTTTTAGCAACCGAGGATCCTACGAGCAGTACTTC,.,few,TRBV12-3/TRBV12-4,15,TRBJ2-7
CASNRAGVGNEKLFF,TGTGCCAGCAACCGCGCGGGGGTTGGTAATGAAAAACTGTTTTTT,.,many,TRBV7-9,15,TRBJ1-4
CSVVSQGADTQYF,TGCAGCGTTGTGTCCCAGGGGGCAGATACGCAGTATTTT,TRBD1,.,TRBV29-1,13,TRBJ2-3
CASRNSPSEPQHF,TGCGCCAGCAGGAACAGCCCTTCGGAGCCCCAGCATTTT,.,.,TRBV5-1,13,TRBJ1-5
CSASPSGGTYEQYF,TGCAGTGCTAGTCCCAGCGGGGGGACCTACGAGCAGTACTTC,TRBD2,few,TRBV20-1,14,TRBJ2-7
CASSNPGADRRNQPQHF,TGTGCCAGTAGTAACCCAGGAGCAGACAGGCGCAATCAGCCCCAGCATTTT,.,few,TRBV19,17,TRBJ1-5
CSASPGTGASYEQYF,TGCAGTGCTAGCCCCGGGACAGGAGCCTCCTACGAGCAGTACTTC,TRBD1,many,TRBV20-1,15,TRBJ2-7
CSVGSGQETQYF,TGCAGCGTAGGATCAGGGCAAGAGACCCAGTACTTC,.,few,TRBV29-1,12,TRBJ2-5
CSAGDSTSTDTQYF,TGCAGTGCTGGGGACTCTACTAGCACAGATACGCAGTATTTT,.,many,TRBV20-1,14,TRBJ2-3
CASSEVSRNTEAFF,TGTGCCAGCAGTGAAGTATCCAGGAACACTGAAGCTTTCTTT,.,few,TRBV2,14,TRBJ1-1
CASSLVGLGAYGYTF,TGTGCCAGCAGCTTAGTAGGTCTCGGAGCCTATGGCTACACCTTC,.,many,TRBV11-2,15,TRBJ1-2
CAGRQTGDSSPLHF,TGTGCCGGTAGACAGACAGGTGACAGTTCACCCCTCCACTTT,.,few,TRBV2,14,TRBJ1-6
CASRTLAGGGYTGELFF,TGTGCCAGCAGAACTCTAGCGGGGGGTGGATACACCGGGGAGCTGTTTTTT,TRBD2,many,TRBV6-5,17,TRBJ2-2
CASSQFSAPLEQYF,TGTGCCAGCAGCCAATTTAGCGCCCCTCTCGAGCAGTACTTC,.,many,TRBV3-1,14,TRBJ2-7
CASSLAPQGQDTQYF,TGTGCCAGCAGCTTGGCCCCACAGGGCCAAGATACGCAGTATTTT,.,.,TRBV5-5,15,TRBJ2-3
CASPPIGGGSNTEAFF,TGTGCCAGCCCCCCCATCGGGGGGGGCTCGAACACTGAAGCTTTCTTT,.,.,TRBV27,16,TRBJ1-1
CASSFEGSETQYF,TGTGCCAGCAGTTTCGAGGGGTCCGAGACCCAGTACTTC,.,few,TRBV12-3/TRBV12-4,13,TRBJ2-5
CASSPGLNGYTF,TGTGCCAGCTCACCAGGGCTGAATGGCTACACCTTC,.,few,TRBV18,12,TRBJ1-2
CASSPMGLRQETQYF,TGTGCCAGCAGCCCAATGGGACTTAGACAGGAGACCCAGTACTTC,.,many,TRBV3-1,15,TRBJ2-5
CSARDVGGALYEQYF,TGCAGTGCTAGAGATGTCGGGGGGGCTCTCTACGAGCAGTACTTC,TRBD2,.,TRBV20-1,15,TRBJ2-7
CASSLVSGVYNQPQHF,TGCGCCAGCAGCTTGGTATCGGGGGTTTACAATCAGCCCCAGCATTTT,.,few,TRBV5-1,16,TRBJ1-5
CASSPEVNQPRHF,TGTGCCAGCTCACCAGAGGTTAATCAGCCCCGGCATTTT,.,.,TRBV18,13,TRBJ1-5
CASSPVGDLYGYTF,TGTGCCAGCAGTCCAGTGGGGGACCTCTATGGCTACACCTTC,.,few,TRBV6-6,14,TRBJ1-2
CASSIAGGWRNEQFF,TGTGCCAGCAGCATAGCGGGGGGATGGAGGAATGAGCAGTTCTTC,TRBD2,once,TRBV9,15,TRBJ2-1
CASSLTPPGHQPQHF,TGTGCCAGCAGCTTAACTCCCCCGGGACATCAGCCCCAGCATTTT,.,many,TRBV7-3,15,TRBJ1-5
CASSQGGTPGEQYF,TGTGCCAGCAGCCAAGGGGGGACCCCGGGGGAGCAGTACTTC,.,many,TRBV3-1,14,TRBJ2-7
CSARDQWINNEQFF,TGCAGTGCTAGAGATCAATGGATAAACAATGAGCAGTTCTTC,.,few,TRBV20-1,14,TRBJ2-1
CASSPVGQGNNEQFF,TGTGCCAGCAGCCCAGTGGGACAGGGTAACAATGAGCAGTTCTTC,TRBD1,many,TRBV3-1,15,TRBJ2-1
CASSGSGGRQPQHF,TGTGCCAGCAGTGGATCAGGGGGCCGTCAGCCCCAGCATTTT,TRBD1,.,TRBV6-1,14,TRBJ1-5
CASREGLNYGYTF,TGTGCCAGCAGGGAGGGCTTGAATTATGGCTACACCTTC,.,.,TRBV2,13,TRBJ1-2
CASSQGAGLLSEQYF,TGTGCCAGCAGCCAAGGTGCAGGGCTACTCAGCGAGCAGTACTTC,.,few,TRBV3-1,15,TRBJ2-7
CSAAYVTEAFF,TGCAGCGCCGCGTACGTCACTGAAGCTTTCTTT,.,.,TRBV29-1,11,TRBJ1-1
CASSLARGRVADTQYF,TGTGCCAGCAGCTTAGCGCGTGGCCGGGTGGCAGATACGCAGTATTTT,.,.,TRBV7-9,16,TRBJ2-3
CASRDRHYGYTF,TGTGCCAGCAGGGACCGTCACTATGGCTACACCTTC,.,many,TRBV2,12,TRBJ1-2
CASSQTGVSVHVFF,TGTGCCAGCAGCCAAACAGGGGTTTCGGTTCACGTTTTCTTT,TRBD1,many,TRBV3-1,14,TRBJ1-1
CASSFMGGNQPQHF,TGTGCCAGCAGCTTTATGGGTGGCAATCAGCCCCAGCATTTT,.,many,TRBV7-8,14,TRBJ1-5
CASSQGAYTEAFF,TGCGCCAGCAGCCAGGGGGCTTACACTGAAGCTTTCTTT,TRBD1,few,TRBV10-1,13,TRBJ1-1
CASTHLGANVLTF,TGTGCCAGCACCCATCTTGGGGCCAACGTCCTGACTTTC,.,.,TRBV27,13,TRBJ2-6
CASSTRQAADTQYF,TGTGCCAGCAGCACCAGACAGGCGGCAGATACGCAGTATTTT,.,few,TRBV9,14,TRBJ2-3
CASVGGNTIYF,TGTGCCAGCGTAGGTGGAAACACCATATATTTT,.,many,TRBV7-3,11,TRBJ1-3
CASSFDSYQPQHF,TGTGCCAGCAGTTTTGACAGCTATCAGCCCCAGCATTTT,.,.,TRBV7-2,13,TRBJ1-5
CSVATRSGANVLTF,TGCAGCGTTGCCACTCGCTCTGGGGCCAACGTCCTGACTTTC,.,few,TRBV29-1,14,TRBJ2-6
CASSFQNTEAFF,TGCGCCAGCAGCTTTCAGAACACTGAAGCTTTCTTT,.,few,TRBV5-1,12,TRBJ1-1
CASSYSGGTGANVLTF,TGTGCCAGCAGTTACTCTGGGGGCACTGGGGCCAACGTCCTGACTTTC,.,.,TRBV6-6,16,TRBJ2-6